Below are 14 T cell receptor beta chains sequenced from a single sample in a study of T-cell reconstitution after alpha-beta-depleted transplantation in children. A TCRbeta library incorporating unique molecular identifiers was prepared. TCRdb processed the PCR reads anew with MiXCR; each CDR3 protein has one entry. The table shows 150,000 to 250,000 distinct CDR3 sequences, with approximately 14% occurring only once. The source was PBMCs from the stem cell graft donor, collected from the stem cell graft. The receptor source for this set is a human donor who donated a stem cell graft to a child with acute lymphoblastic leukemia.

Remarks on this clonotype: This clone may be a read error of a much larger clone one base away. The chain has TRBV29-1 and TRBJ2-7, with D possibly TRBD2 on 6 matching bases. V lost 3 bases to trimming and J lost 0 bases, with 15 bases between them. The CDR3 runs 15 residues. CDR1 and CDR2 from the germline V gene are SQVTM and ANQGSEA. The CDR3 DNA is TGCAGCGTTGAGCTAGCGCGAATAAGCTCCTACGAGCAGTACTTC. This sequence encodes CSVELARISSYEQYF.

This clonotype was counted ten times or more. This chain links TRBV28 with TRBJ1-1; tentatively, D is TRBD1 (6 bases). The germline gives CDR1 MDHEN, CDR2 SYDVKM. Trimming left V 2 bases short and J 7 bases short, with 14 bases between. The CDR3 is 14 amino acids. CDR3 coding DNA: TGTGCCAGCAGTTTAGGGGGGGCTCGTGGTGAAGCTTTCTTT. This translates into CASSLGGARGEAFF.

This clonotype was counted at least ten times. J is TRBJ2-4 and V is TRBV29-1, with TRBD1 as a possible D gene (5 bases). Trimming left V 7 bases short and J 2 bases short, with 9 bases between. Germline V gene data show CDR1 as SQVTM and CDR2 as ANQGSEA. The CDR3 is 12 residues long. The CDR3 coding sequence is TGCAGCGCTGGACAATCCAAAAACATTCAGTACTTC. Amino acid sequence: CSAGQSKNIQYF.

J is TRBJ2-7 and V is TRBV2; 9 positions agree with TRBD1. V gave up 5 bases and J gave up 5 bases; unmatched junction bases: 10. The CDR3 consists of 15 residues. Germline V lookup: CDR1 SNHLY, CDR2 FYNNEI. The CDR3 DNA follows: TGTGCCAGCAGTCCCGGACAGGGGATTTCACACGAGCAGTACTTC. Amino acids: CASSPGQGISHEQYF. Together with reference TRBV2 and TRBJ2-7, the CDR3 gives the full variable domain: EPEVTQTPSHQVTQMGQEVILRCVPISNHLYFYWYRQILGQKVEFLVSFYNNEISEKSEIFDDQFSVERPDGSNFTLKIRSTKLEDSAMYFCASSPGQGISHEQYFGPGTRLTVT.

In this sample, this clonotype turned up a few times. This chain links TRBV7-2 with TRBJ2-1; 13 nucleotides agree with TRBD2. Per the germline V gene, CDR1 is SGHTA and CDR2 is FQGNSA. There are 15 residues in the CDR3. After removal of 2 bases from V and 9 bases from J, the junction contained 4 bases not matched to a gene. This CDR3 is CASSLSGLAGVEQFF. DNA of the CDR3: TGTGCCAGCAGCTTATCAGGACTAGCGGGAGTTGAGCAGTTCTTC.

The rearrangement joins TRBV29-1 to TRBJ2-7; TRBD1 matches at 9 bases. This CDR3 spans 13 amino acids. Germline V gene lookup returns CDR1 SQVTM and CDR2 ANQGSEA. V was clipped by 7 bases and J by 6 bases; unmatched bases: 10. CDR3 in DNA: TGCAGCGGCGCCGGGACAGGGTTAGCCGAGCAGTACTTC. Translation: CSGAGTGLAEQYF.

This clonotype was picked up a small number of times. The chain links TRBV16 to TRBJ1-2, with D tentatively TRBD1 (5 bases). Germline CDR1 and CDR2: KGHSY and FQNENV. With 2 bases removed from V and 5 bases from J, the gap between germline ends came to 15 bases. There are 15 residues in the CDR3. The CDR3: CASSQPGTWGYGYTF. CDR3 DNA: TGTGCCAGCAGCCAACCGGGGACCTGGGGATATGGCTACACCTTC.

This clonotype was recorded at least ten times. The chain joins TRBV5-1 to TRBJ2-7, with 12 nucleotides matching TRBD2. The CDR3 totals 15 residues. V shed 4 bases and J 5 bases; nucleotides not matched to a gene: 7. The germline V gene encodes CDR1 SGHRS and CDR2 YFSETQ. In DNA, the CDR3 is TGCGCCAGCAGCCCGGAACTAGCGGGAGGCGACGAGCAGTACTTC. This gives the protein CASSPELAGGDEQYF.

Remarks on this clonotype: This may arise from a read error, as a much more abundant clone is one base away. The gene calls are TRBV5-1 and TRBJ2-7; tentatively, D is TRBD2 (6 bases). The germline V and J ends were trimmed by 4 bases and 3 bases, with 20 bases remaining between them. Germline CDR1 is SGHRS and CDR2 is YFSETQ. This CDR3 has 16 residues. The CDR3 DNA reads as TGCGCCAGCAGCGCAGGGACTCGCGAGATAGACTACGAGCAGTACTTC. This codes for CASSAGTREIDYEQYF.

In its sample, this clonotype was seen many times. The chain recombines TRBV5-1 with TRBJ2-7, with 8 bases matching TRBD2. Germline V gene sequence: CDR1 SGHRS, CDR2 YFSETQ. The J segment lost 3 bases and the V segment lost 3 bases, leaving 5 bases of the junction unmatched. The CDR3 runs to 14 residues. The CDR3 DNA follows: TGCGCCAGCAGCTCCGTAGCGGGAATCTACGAGCAGTACTTC. Protein product: CASSSVAGIYEQYF.

There are many counts of this clonotype. This sequence joins TRBV30 and TRBJ2-7; TRBD1 matches at 7 bases. The CDR3 loop spans 13 amino acids. Germline CDR1 and CDR2: GTSNPN and SVGIG (reference sequence). Trimming removed 2 bases from V and 5 bases from J; junction bases left unmatched: 6. CDR3 loop: CAWSNRGLNEQYF. The CDR3 nucleotides read TGTGCCTGGAGTAACAGGGGTTTAAACGAGCAGTACTTC.

In this sample, this clonotype turned up many times. V usage is TRBV5-1 and J usage is TRBJ2-6; D is ambiguous. This CDR3 is built from 18 residues. In germline, CDR1 is SGHRS, CDR2 YFSETQ. Trimming took 1 base from V and 0 from J, leaving 14 bases between them. The CDR3, as DNA: TGCGCCAGCAGCTTGATGGCAGGTTTATACTCTGGGGCCAACGTCCTGACTTTC. Protein product: CASSLMAGLYSGANVLTF. The variable domain in full, with the rest retrieved from reference TRBV5-1 and TRBJ2-6, is KAGVTQTPRYLIKTRGQQVTLSCSPISGHRSVSWYQQTPGQGLQFLFEYFSETQRNKGNFPGRFSGRQFSNSRSEMNVSTLELGDSALYLCASSLMAGLYSGANVLTFGAGSRLTVL.

Ten or more counts support this clonotype. The rearrangement links TRBV2 to TRBJ2-2, with 7 bases lining up with TRBD1. This CDR3 has 15 amino acids. Germline loops: CDR1 SNHLY, CDR2 FYNNEI. Trimming cost V 4 bases and J 0 bases; bases outside gene matches: 2. The CDR3 DNA reads as TGTGCCAGCAGTGGAGACAGGGCGAACACCGGGGAGCTGTTTTTT. It yields the protein CASSGDRANTGELFF.

The rearrangement uses TRBV7-6 and TRBJ1-2, with D possibly TRBD1 on 6 matching bases. The CDR3 loop spans 17 amino acids. Trimming took off 5 bases at V and 0 bases at J, with 19 bases between the two ends. Germline CDR1 reads SGHVS; CDR2 reads FNYEAQ. The CDR3 protein is CASSLGRGILPNYGYTF. In DNA, the CDR3 is TGTGCCAGCAGCCTCGGGAGGGGGATCCTTCCTAACTATGGCTACACCTTC. Full variable domain (outside the CDR3, taken from reference TRBV7-6 and TRBJ1-2): GAGVSQSPRYKVTKRGQDVALRCDPISGHVSLYWYRQALGQGPEFLTYFNYEAQQDKSGLPNDRFSAERPEGSISTLTIQRTEQRDSAMYRCASSLGRGILPNYGYTFGSGTRLTVV.